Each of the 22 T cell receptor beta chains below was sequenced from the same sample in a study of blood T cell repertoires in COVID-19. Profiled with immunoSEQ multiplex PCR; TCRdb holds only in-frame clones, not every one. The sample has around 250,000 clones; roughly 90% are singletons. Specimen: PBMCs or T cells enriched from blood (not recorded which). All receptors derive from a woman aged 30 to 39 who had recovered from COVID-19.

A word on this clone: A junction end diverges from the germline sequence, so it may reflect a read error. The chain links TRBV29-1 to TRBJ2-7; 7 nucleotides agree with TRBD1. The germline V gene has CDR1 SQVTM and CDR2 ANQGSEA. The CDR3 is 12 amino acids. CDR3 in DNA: TGCAGCGTTGGAGGGGGCGGCCTCAGTCTGGACTTC. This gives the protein CSVGGGGLSLDF.

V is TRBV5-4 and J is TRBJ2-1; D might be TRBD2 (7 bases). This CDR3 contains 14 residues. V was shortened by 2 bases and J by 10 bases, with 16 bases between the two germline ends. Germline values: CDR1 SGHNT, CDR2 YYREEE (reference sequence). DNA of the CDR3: TGTGCCAGCAGCTTAGGGCTAGGGGGGGAAGAGCAGTTCTTC. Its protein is CASSLGLGGEEQFF.

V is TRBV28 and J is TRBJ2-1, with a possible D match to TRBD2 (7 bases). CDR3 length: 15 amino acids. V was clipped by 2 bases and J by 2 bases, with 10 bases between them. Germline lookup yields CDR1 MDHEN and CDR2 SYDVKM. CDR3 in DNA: TGTGCCAGCAGTTTAGGGGGGGCGGCCTACAATGAGCAGTTCTTC. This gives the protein CASSLGGAAYNEQFF.

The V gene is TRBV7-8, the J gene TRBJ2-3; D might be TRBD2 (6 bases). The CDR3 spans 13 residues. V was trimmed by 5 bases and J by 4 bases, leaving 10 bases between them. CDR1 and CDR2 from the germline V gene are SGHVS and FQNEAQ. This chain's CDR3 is CASSLGEADTQYF. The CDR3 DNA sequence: TGTGCCAGCAGCCTGGGGGAGGCAGATACGCAGTATTTT.

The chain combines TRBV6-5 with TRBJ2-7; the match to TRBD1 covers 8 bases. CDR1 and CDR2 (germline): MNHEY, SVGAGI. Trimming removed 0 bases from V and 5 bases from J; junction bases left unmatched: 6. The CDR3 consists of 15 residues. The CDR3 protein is CASSYSAGGNDEQYF. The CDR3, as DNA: TGTGCCAGCAGTTACTCTGCAGGGGGCAACGACGAGCAGTACTTC.

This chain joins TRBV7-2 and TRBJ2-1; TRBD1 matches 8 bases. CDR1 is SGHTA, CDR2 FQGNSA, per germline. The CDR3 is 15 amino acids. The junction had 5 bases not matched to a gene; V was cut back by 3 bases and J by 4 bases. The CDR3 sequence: CASSFRTGRYNEQFF. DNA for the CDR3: TGTGCCAGCAGCTTCCGGACAGGGCGTTACAATGAGCAGTTCTTC.

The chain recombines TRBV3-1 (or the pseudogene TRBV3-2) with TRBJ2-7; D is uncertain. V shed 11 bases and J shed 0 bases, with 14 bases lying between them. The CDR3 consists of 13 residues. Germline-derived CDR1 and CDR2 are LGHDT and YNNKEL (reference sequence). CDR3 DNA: TGTGCCGACTCTCGTGAGGACTCCTACGAGCAGTACTTC. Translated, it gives CADSREDSYEQYF.

CDR3 amino acids: CAWNLGDNQPQHF. The CDR3 region has the DNA TGTGCCTGGAATCTCGGGGACAATCAGCCCCAGCATTTT. The chain combines TRBV30 with TRBJ1-5; D is unclear. The CDR3 spans 13 residues. Germline assignment: CDR1 GTSNPN and CDR2 SVGIG (reference sequence). V was clipped by 4 bases and J by 3 bases, with 10 bases between them. Together with reference TRBV30 and TRBJ1-5, the CDR3 gives the full variable domain: SQTIHQWPATLVQPVGSPLSLECTVEGTSNPNLYWYRQAAGRGLQLLFYSVGIGQISSEVPQNLSASRPQDRQFILSSKKLLLSDSGFYLCAWNLGDNQPQHFGDGTRLSIL.

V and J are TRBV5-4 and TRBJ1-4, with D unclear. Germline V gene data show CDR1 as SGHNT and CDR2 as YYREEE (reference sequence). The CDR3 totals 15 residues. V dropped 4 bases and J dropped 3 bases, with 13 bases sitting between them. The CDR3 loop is CASSPTGSPNEKLFF. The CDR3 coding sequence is TGTGCCAGCAGCCCGACGGGATCCCCTAATGAAAAACTGTTTTTT.

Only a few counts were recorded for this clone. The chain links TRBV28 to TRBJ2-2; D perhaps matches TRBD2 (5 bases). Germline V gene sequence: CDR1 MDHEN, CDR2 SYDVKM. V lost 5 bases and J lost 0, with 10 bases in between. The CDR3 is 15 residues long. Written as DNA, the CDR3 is TGTGCCAGCAGTCGCAGACTATCGAACACCGGGGAGCTGTTTTTT. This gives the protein CASSRRLSNTGELFF.

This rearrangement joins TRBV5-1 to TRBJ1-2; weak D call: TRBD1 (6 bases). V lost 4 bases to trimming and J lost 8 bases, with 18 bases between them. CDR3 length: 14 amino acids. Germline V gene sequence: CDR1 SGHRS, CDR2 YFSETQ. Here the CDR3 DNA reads TGCGCCAGCAGCGGGCCCGAAACAGGGCCCGGCTACACCTTC. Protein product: CASSGPETGPGYTF.

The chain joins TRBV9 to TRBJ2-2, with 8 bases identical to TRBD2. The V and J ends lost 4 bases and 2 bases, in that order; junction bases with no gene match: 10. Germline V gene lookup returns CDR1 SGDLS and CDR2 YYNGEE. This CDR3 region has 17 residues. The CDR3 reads CASSSSRTSHNTGELFF. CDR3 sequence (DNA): TGTGCCAGCAGCTCATCAAGGACTAGCCATAACACCGGGGAGCTGTTTTTT. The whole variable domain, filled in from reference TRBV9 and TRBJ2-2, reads DSGVTQTPKHLITATGQRVTLRCSPRSGDLSVYWYQQSLDQGLQFLIQYYNGEERAKGNILERFSAQQFPDLHSELNLSSLELGDSALYFCASSSSRTSHNTGELFFGEGSRLTVL.

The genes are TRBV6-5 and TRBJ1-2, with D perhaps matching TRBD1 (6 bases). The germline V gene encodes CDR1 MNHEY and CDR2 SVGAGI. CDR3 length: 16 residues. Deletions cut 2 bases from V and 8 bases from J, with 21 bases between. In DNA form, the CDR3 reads TGTGCCAGCAGTTACGGTGGCAGGGGTGTGGCGGAAGGCTACACCTTC. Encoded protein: CASSYGGRGVAEGYTF.

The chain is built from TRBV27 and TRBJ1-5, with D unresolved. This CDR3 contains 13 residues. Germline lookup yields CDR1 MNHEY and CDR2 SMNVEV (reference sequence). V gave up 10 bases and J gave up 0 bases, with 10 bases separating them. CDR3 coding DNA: TGTGCCACCAGCAGGTATAGCAATCAGCCCCAGCATTTT. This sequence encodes CATSRYSNQPQHF.

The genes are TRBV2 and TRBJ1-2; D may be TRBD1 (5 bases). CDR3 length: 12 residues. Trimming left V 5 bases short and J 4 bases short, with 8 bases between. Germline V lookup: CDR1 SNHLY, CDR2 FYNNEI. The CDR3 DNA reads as TGTGCCAGCAGTTATGACAGCTATGGCTACACCTTC. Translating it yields CASSYDSYGYTF.

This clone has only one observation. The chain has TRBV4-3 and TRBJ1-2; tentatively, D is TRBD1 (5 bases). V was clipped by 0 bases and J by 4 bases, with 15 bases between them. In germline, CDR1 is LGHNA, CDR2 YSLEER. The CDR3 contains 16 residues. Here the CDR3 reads CASSQDIGARVYGYTF. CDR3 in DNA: TGCGCCAGCAGCCAAGACATTGGGGCCAGGGTCTATGGCTACACCTTC.

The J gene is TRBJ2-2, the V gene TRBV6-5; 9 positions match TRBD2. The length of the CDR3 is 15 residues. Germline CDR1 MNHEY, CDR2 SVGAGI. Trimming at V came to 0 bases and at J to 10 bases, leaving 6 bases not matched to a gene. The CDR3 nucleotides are TGTGCCAGCAGTTACTCGGGCGGGAGGGCCGCGGAGCTGTTTTTT. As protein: CASSYSGGRAAELFF.

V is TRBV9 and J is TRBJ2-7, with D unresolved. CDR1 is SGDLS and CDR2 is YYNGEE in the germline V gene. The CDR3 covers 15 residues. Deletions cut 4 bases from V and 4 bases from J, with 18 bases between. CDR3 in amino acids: CASSPLSDQTYEQYF. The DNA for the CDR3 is TGTGCCAGCAGCCCCTTAAGCGATCAAACTTACGAGCAGTACTTC.

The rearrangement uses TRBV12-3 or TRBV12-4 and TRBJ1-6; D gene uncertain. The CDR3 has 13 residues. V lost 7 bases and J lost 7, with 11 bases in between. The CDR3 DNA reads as TGTGCCAGCAAACGCGGGGTAAATTCACCCCTCCACTTT. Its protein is CASKRGVNSPLHF.

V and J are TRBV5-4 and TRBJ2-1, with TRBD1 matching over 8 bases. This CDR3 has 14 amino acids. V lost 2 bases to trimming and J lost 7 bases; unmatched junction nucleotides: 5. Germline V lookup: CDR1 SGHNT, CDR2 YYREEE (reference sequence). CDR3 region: CASSFRTGRNEQFF. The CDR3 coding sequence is TGTGCCAGCAGCTTCAGGACAGGGCGGAATGAGCAGTTCTTC. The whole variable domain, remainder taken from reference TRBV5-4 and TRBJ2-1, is ETGVTQSPTHLIKTRGQQVTLRCSSQSGHNTVSWYQQALGQGPQFIFQYYREEENGRGNFPPRFSGLQFPNYSSELNVNALELDDSALYLCASSFRTGRNEQFFGPGTRLTVL.

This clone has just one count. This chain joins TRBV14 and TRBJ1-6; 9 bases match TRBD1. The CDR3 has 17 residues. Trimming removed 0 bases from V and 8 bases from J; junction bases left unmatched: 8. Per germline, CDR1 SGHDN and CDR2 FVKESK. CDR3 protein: CASSQDYGTGSDSPLHF. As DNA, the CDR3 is TGTGCCAGCAGCCAAGATTACGGGACAGGGAGTGATTCACCCCTCCACTTT.

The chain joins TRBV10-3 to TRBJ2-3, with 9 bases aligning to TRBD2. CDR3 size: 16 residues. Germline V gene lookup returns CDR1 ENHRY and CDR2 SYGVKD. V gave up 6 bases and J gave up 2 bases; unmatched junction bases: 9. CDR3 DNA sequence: TGTGCCATCAGGCCCTGGCGGGAGGGTCACACAGATACGCAGTATTTT. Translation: CAIRPWREGHTDTQYF.